Listed below are T cell receptor beta chains from one sample, sequenced in a study of shared clonotypes between healthy human individuals. TCRdb keeps only in-frame clones here, not all; method: immunoSEQ multiplex PCR. The sample has 800,000 or so clones, 90% to 97% seen once; the top ten hold around 0.21%. Sequencing was performed on naive CD8+ T cells sorted from blood. The receptors originated from a man aged 25-45 years in good health. Each CDR3 is given with its conserved first and last residue. The order of the fields is D gene, clone size, J gene, V gene, CDR3 protein, CDR3 DNA. The D gene is left open where the match is weak. The listing skips clone size in some rows; elsewhere it reads once, few, many or a size class.

-,once,TRBJ2-1,TRBV4-3,CASSQDMGSSYNEQFF,TGCGCCAGCAGCCAAGATATGGGGAGCTCCTACAATGAGCAGTTCTTC
-,-,TRBJ2-7,TRBV19,CASSTGHLFYEQYF,TGTGCCAGTAGTACTGGACACCTCTTCTACGAGCAGTACTTC
-,-,TRBJ1-2,TRBV21-1,CASTKWGDGVYGYTF,TGTGCCAGCACCAAATGGGGCGACGGCGTTTATGGCTACACCTTC
-,-,TRBJ2-7,TRBV7-8,CASSLAGRGVYEQYF,TGTGCCAGCAGCTTAGCTGGCAGGGGGGTCTACGAGCAGTACTTC
TRBD2,-,TRBJ2-2,TRBV5-1,CASSLNPGLADTGELFF,TGCGCCAGCAGCTTGAATCCTGGCCTAGCGGACACCGGGGAGCTGTTTTTT
-,-,TRBJ2-3,TRBV27,CASSLLAATDTQYF,TGTGCCAGCAGTTTATTAGCGGCTACAGATACGCAGTATTTT
TRBD1,-,TRBJ2-2,TRBV7-9,CACVTGDTGELFF,TGTGCCTGTGTGACAGGGGACACCGGGGAGCTGTTTTTT
-,few,TRBJ2-7,TRBV14,CASSQAGQGPLREQYF,TGTGCCAGCAGCCAAGCAGGGCAGGGCCCCCTTCGCGAGCAGTACTTC
-,once,TRBJ2-7,TRBV11-2,CASSLAVIYEQYF,TGTGCCAGCAGCTTAGCCGTCATATACGAGCAGTACTTC
-,-,TRBJ2-4,TRBV6-5,CASSVGQGKNIQYF,TGTGCCAGCAGTGTTGGGCAAGGCAAAAACATTCAGTACTTC
-,-,TRBJ2-1,TRBV7-8,CASSLELADEQFF,TGTGCCAGCAGCTTAGAACTAGCAGATGAGCAGTTCTTC
-,-,TRBJ2-2,TRBV27,CASSLPPRGTGELFF,TGTGCCAGCAGTCTCCCACCCCGAGGGACCGGGGAGCTGTTTTTT
TRBD1,-,TRBJ1-2,TRBV4-2,CASREIGTEYGYTF,TGTGCCAGCAGAGAGATAGGGACAGAGTATGGCTACACCTTC
-,-,TRBJ1-4,TRBV9,CASSVEGRRNEKLFF,TGTGCCAGCAGCGTAGAAGGGAGGAGGAATGAAAAACTGTTTTTT
-,-,TRBJ2-3,TRBV28,CASSRTWGTDTQYF,TGTGCCAGCAGTCGTACATGGGGTACAGATACGCAGTATTTT
TRBD1,-,TRBJ1-1,TRBV27,CASSPGQGASEAFF,TGTGCCAGCAGCCCGGGACAGGGGGCTTCTGAAGCTTTCTTT
-,-,TRBJ2-7,TRBV27,CASSLEGRSYEQYF,TGTGCCAGCAGTTTAGAAGGGAGGTCCTACGAGCAGTACTTC
-,-,TRBJ1-1,TRBV2,CASTAGRPTGNTEAFF,TGTGCCAGCACCGCGGGCCGGCCCACAGGTAACACTGAAGCTTTCTTT
-,once,TRBJ2-3,TRBV11-1,CASSSLPETSTDTQYF,TGTGCCAGCAGCTCCCTCCCCGAAACTAGCACAGATACGCAGTATTTT
-,-,TRBJ2-5,TRBV7-8,CASSSGLSLETQYF,TGTGCCAGCAGCTCGGGCCTCTCTCTGGAGACCCAGTACTTC
-,-,TRBJ2-1,TRBV10-1,CASSESDNEQFF,TGTGCCAGCAGTGAGTCAGACAATGAGCAGTTCTTC
TRBD1,-,TRBJ2-7,TRBV19,CASGQGNNYEQYF,TGTGCCAGCGGACAGGGGAACAACTACGAGCAGTACTTC
-,-,TRBJ2-5,TRBV7-9,CASSVTGETQYF,TGTGCCAGCAGCGTCACGGGGGAGACCCAGTACTTC
-,-,TRBJ2-7,TRBV7-9,CASSPAQGRGEQYF,TGTGCCAGCAGCCCGGCACAGGGCCGGGGCGAGCAGTACTTC
TRBD1,-,TRBJ1-1,TRBV6-6,CASSQDRGNEAFF,TGTGCCAGCAGTCAAGACAGGGGCAATGAAGCTTTCTTT
TRBD2,-,TRBJ2-7,TRBV2,CASSEGLATRVEQYF,TGTGCCAGCAGTGAAGGACTAGCCACTAGGGTCGAGCAGTACTTC
-,-,TRBJ1-1,TRBV4-3,CASSQDEGADTEAFF,TGCGCCAGCAGCCAAGACGAGGGAGCGGACACTGAAGCTTTCTTT
TRBD2,-,TRBJ2-1,TRBV4-3,CASSQRLASSYNEQFF,TGCGCCAGCAGCCAACGACTAGCGAGCTCCTACAATGAGCAGTTCTTC
-,-,TRBJ2-7,TRBV27,CASSLSSRNRNEQYF,TGTGCCAGCAGTTTATCTAGCCGGAATAGGAACGAGCAGTACTTC
TRBD1,-,TRBJ1-2,TRBV28,CASSSDRGRLGYTF,TGTGCCAGCAGTTCGGACAGGGGGCGATTAGGCTACACCTTC
-,-,TRBJ2-4,TRBV30,CAWSAPDGGAKNIQYF,TGTGCCTGGAGTGCCCCGGACGGGGGAGCCAAAAACATTCAGTACTTC
TRBD1,-,TRBJ1-3,TRBV19,CASTTTGGMNTIYF,TGTGCCAGTACCACGACAGGGGGGATGAACACCATATATTTT
-,-,TRBJ2-7,TRBV28,CASSSGTLTPGSSYEQYF,TGTGCCAGCAGTTCCGGGACACTCACCCCGGGGAGCTCCTACGAGCAGTACTTC
TRBD2,-,TRBJ2-3,TRBV5-5,CASRLAGTDTQYF,TGTGCCAGCAGACTAGCGGGCACAGATACGCAGTATTTT
-,-,TRBJ2-7,TRBV29-1,CSVEALGAETYEQYF,TGCAGCGTTGAGGCTCTAGGGGCGGAGACCTACGAGCAGTACTTC
-,-,TRBJ2-1,TRBV7-6,CASSLTLSSYNEQFF,TGTGCCAGCAGCTTAACCCTGAGCTCCTACAATGAGCAGTTCTTC
-,once,TRBJ2-7,TRBV6-1,CASSEGPAGSYEQYF,TGTGCCAGCAGTGAAGGGCCCGCGGGGTCCTACGAGCAGTACTTC
TRBD2,-,TRBJ2-1,TRBV28,CASRKRGSGNYNEQFF,TGTGCCAGCAGGAAGAGGGGTAGCGGGAATTACAATGAGCAGTTCTTC
TRBD1,-,TRBJ2-2,TRBV2,CASIYRGSGELFF,TGTGCCAGCATCTACAGGGGGTCCGGGGAGCTGTTTTTT
TRBD1,-,TRBJ2-7,TRBV28,CASITGGSYEQYF,TGTGCCAGCATCACAGGGGGGTCCTACGAGCAGTACTTC
TRBD1,-,TRBJ2-5,TRBV25-1,CASSGAGTEETQYF,TGTGCCAGCAGTGGTGCCGGGACAGAAGAGACCCAGTACTTC
-,-,TRBJ2-1,TRBV9,CASSVGANPHEQFF,TGTGCCAGCAGCGTAGGGGCTAATCCCCATGAGCAGTTCTTC
TRBD2,-,TRBJ2-1,TRBV10-3,CASIAGASNEQFF,TGTGCCAGCATAGCGGGAGCTAGCAATGAGCAGTTCTTC
-,few,TRBJ2-7,TRBV25-1,CASSDDSYEQYF,TGTGCCAGCAGTGACGACTCCTACGAGCAGTACTTC